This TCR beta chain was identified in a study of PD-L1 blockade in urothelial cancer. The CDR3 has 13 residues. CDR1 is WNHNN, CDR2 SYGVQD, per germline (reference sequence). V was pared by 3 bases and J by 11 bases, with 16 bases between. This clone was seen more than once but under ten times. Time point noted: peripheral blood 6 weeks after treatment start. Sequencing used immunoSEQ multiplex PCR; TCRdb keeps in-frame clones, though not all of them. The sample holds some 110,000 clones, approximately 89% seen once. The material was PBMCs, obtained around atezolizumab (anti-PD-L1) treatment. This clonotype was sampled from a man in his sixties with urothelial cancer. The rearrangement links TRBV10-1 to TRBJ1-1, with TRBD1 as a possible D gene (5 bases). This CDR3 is CASSDHGGAMAFF. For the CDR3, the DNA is TGCGCCAGCAGTGACCATGGAGGGGCTATGGCTTTCTTT.